A selection of T cell receptor beta chains follows, all from one sample in a study of T cells after yellow fever vaccination. TCRdb re-analysed the 5' RACE reads in MiXCR, keeping a single row per CDR3 protein. The table lists 150,000 to 200,000 distinct CDR3 sequences, 11% of them singletons. The sequenced sample was CD8+ T cells sorted from PBMCs, obtained 15 days after the yellow fever booster vaccination. These receptors came from a man between 18 and 29 years old who received the YFV17D yellow fever vaccine. Both conserved end residues are part of each CDR3. D genes are given only for firm matches. Clone size appears in some rows only: once, few, many, or a class for an expanded clone.

j_call,clone_size,d_call,v_call,cdr3_length,cdr3_aa,cdr3_nt
TRBJ2-2,-,TRBD1,TRBV4-2,16,CASSQGQQGSTGELFF,TGTGCCAGCAGCCAGGGACAGCAGGGGAGCACCGGGGAGCTGTTTTTT
TRBJ2-3,-,TRBD1,TRBV7-3,14,CASSPTGGGDTQYF,TGTGCCAGCAGCCCGACAGGGGGCGGAGATACGCAGTATTTT
TRBJ2-5,-,-,TRBV10-2,15,CASSEMALSGETQYF,TGCGCCAGCAGTGAGATGGCCCTCAGTGGGGAGACCCAGTACTTC
TRBJ2-1,-,TRBD2,TRBV6-2/TRBV6-3,15,CASGSRTSGHNEQFF,TGTGCCAGCGGTTCCCGGACTAGCGGTCACAATGAGCAGTTCTTC
TRBJ2-3,few,-,TRBV5-1,15,CASSLAEISTDTQYF,TGCGCCAGCAGCTTGGCAGAAATAAGCACAGATACGCAGTATTTT
TRBJ2-2,few,TRBD1,TRBV7-9,14,CASERQGYTGELFF,TGTGCCAGCGAGAGACAGGGGTACACCGGGGAGCTGTTTTTT
TRBJ1-1,few,-,TRBV6-1,14,CASSELQGETEAFF,TGTGCCAGCAGTGAACTACAGGGTGAGACTGAAGCTTTCTTT
TRBJ1-1,-,-,TRBV27,15,CASSPTGELNTEAFF,TGTGCCAGCAGTCCCACAGGAGAATTGAACACTGAAGCTTTCTTT
TRBJ2-7,-,-,TRBV4-1,14,CASSQDIGAYEQYF,TGCGCCAGCAGCCAAGATATTGGCGCCTACGAGCAGTACTTC
TRBJ1-5,-,TRBD1,TRBV6-5,14,CASSLTGEDQPQHF,TGTGCCAGCAGTTTGACAGGGGAGGATCAGCCCCAGCATTTT
TRBJ2-3,few,-,TRBV4-1,16,CASSQEGETSTDTQYF,TGCGCCAGCAGCCAAGAGGGTGAGACTAGCACAGATACGCAGTATTTT
TRBJ1-4,-,-,TRBV14,15,CASSQGSATNEKLFF,TGTGCCAGCAGCCAAGGCTCAGCGACTAATGAAAAACTGTTTTTT
TRBJ2-3,once,-,TRBV12-3/TRBV12-4,13,CASSLSPADTQYF,TGTGCCAGCAGTTTAAGTCCCGCAGATACGCAGTATTTT
TRBJ2-5,-,-,TRBV13,17,CASSLNLDSRREKTQYF,TGTGCCAGCAGCTTGAACCTGGACTCCCGCCGTGAAAAGACCCAGTACTTC
TRBJ2-5,-,-,TRBV7-3,13,CASSLEPPETQYF,TGTGCCAGCAGCCTCGAACCCCCAGAGACCCAGTACTTC
TRBJ2-2,-,-,TRBV20-1,15,CSARDQGLNTGELFF,TGCAGTGCTAGAGACCAGGGCTTGAACACCGGGGAGCTGTTTTTT
TRBJ1-2,few,-,TRBV21-1,14,CASSKGVVNYGYTF,TGTGCCAGCAGCAAAGGGGTAGTTAACTATGGCTACACCTTC
TRBJ2-3,few,-,TRBV10-3,16,CAISEFGGANPDTQYF,TGTGCCATCAGTGAGTTTGGCGGGGCGAACCCAGATACGCAGTATTTT
TRBJ2-3,-,-,TRBV20-1,15,CSARDLRHPTDTQYF,TGCAGTGCTAGAGATCTTCGTCACCCGACAGATACGCAGTATTTT
TRBJ2-7,many,-,TRBV12-5,13,CASGLEGFNEQYF,TGTGCTAGTGGTTTGGAGGGGTTCAACGAGCAGTACTTC
TRBJ1-5,-,TRBD1,TRBV20-1,15,CSARVNTGGGQPQHF,TGCAGTGCTAGAGTTAATACAGGGGGGGGTCAGCCCCAGCATTTT
TRBJ2-2,many,TRBD2,TRBV7-2,18,CASSLGPLLAGNTGELFF,TGTGCCAGCAGCTTAGGTCCCTTACTAGCGGGGAACACCGGGGAGCTGTTTTTT
TRBJ1-2,-,TRBD1,TRBV5-1,15,CASSSGQGPNYGYTF,TGCGCCAGCAGCTCCGGACAGGGGCCAAACTATGGCTACACCTTC
TRBJ2-3,few,-,TRBV7-9,14,CASSYLAPDESQYF,TGTGCCAGCAGCTACCTAGCGCCCGACGAATCGCAGTATTTT
TRBJ2-5,-,TRBD2,TRBV5-1,15,CASSTAGGRRETQYF,TGCGCCAGCAGCACGGCGGGGGGGCGCCGGGAGACCCAGTACTTC
TRBJ2-3,-,TRBD1,TRBV24-1,15,CATSETGQPVDTQYF,TGTGCCACCAGTGAAACGGGACAGCCAGTGGATACGCAGTATTTT
TRBJ2-1,few,TRBD2,TRBV4-1,19,CASSRTGTSGGTSYNEQFF,TGCGCCAGCAGCCGGACCGGGACTAGCGGGGGGACCTCCTACAATGAGCAGTTCTTC
TRBJ1-4,-,-,TRBV7-2,15,CASRREAGAYEKLFF,TGTGCCAGCAGGAGAGAGGCGGGGGCCTACGAAAAACTGTTTTTT
TRBJ2-3,-,TRBD2,TRBV4-1,16,CASSLLAGGPADTQYF,TGCGCCAGCAGCCTACTAGCGGGGGGGCCGGCAGATACGCAGTATTTT
TRBJ2-3,-,-,TRBV7-8,12,CASSFTSSTQYF,TGTGCCAGCAGCTTTACCAGCAGTACGCAGTATTTT
TRBJ1-1,few,-,TRBV25-1,13,CASRRVGGTEAFF,TGTGCCAGCAGGAGGGTGGGGGGCACTGAAGCTTTCTTT
TRBJ2-3,-,-,TRBV7-2,15,CASSLGRLFTDTQYF,TGTGCCAGCAGCTTAGGGCGGCTGTTCACAGATACGCAGTATTTT
TRBJ1-1,-,-,TRBV9,14,CASSQSGLNTEAFF,TGTGCCAGCAGCCAGAGTGGGTTGAACACTGAAGCTTTCTTT
TRBJ2-5,-,-,TRBV28,16,CASSLPRDAYDPTQYF,TGTGCCAGCAGTCTCCCCCGGGACGCCTATGATCCGACCCAGTACTTC
TRBJ2-1,few,TRBD2,TRBV2,14,CASSWTSGGYEQFF,TGTGCCAGCAGTTGGACTAGCGGGGGGTATGAGCAGTTCTTC
TRBJ2-1,few,TRBD2,TRBV7-6,16,CASSPAAGGPRREQFF,TGTGCCAGCAGCCCCGCCGCGGGGGGCCCGCGAAGGGAGCAGTTCTTC
TRBJ2-3,many,-,TRBV2,15,CASSEAKPSADTQYF,TGTGCCAGCAGTGAAGCGAAGCCTTCTGCAGATACGCAGTATTTT
TRBJ2-2,-,-,TRBV7-2,13,CASSLLSTGELFF,TGTGCCAGCAGCTTATTGAGCACCGGGGAGCTGTTTTTT
TRBJ1-3,-,-,TRBV4-3,16,CASSQDIPAAGNTIYF,TGCGCCAGCAGCCAAGATATACCAGCAGCGGGAAACACCATATATTTT
TRBJ2-1,-,TRBD2,TRBV5-1,15,CASRDGTSGLNEQFF,TGCGCCAGCAGGGACGGGACTAGCGGCCTCAATGAGCAGTTCTTC
TRBJ2-2,many,-,TRBV7-9,15,CASIPQEPNTGELFF,TGTGCCAGCATCCCACAGGAACCGAACACCGGGGAGCTGTTTTTT
TRBJ2-3,-,TRBD1,TRBV5-1,15,CASSFGQGGTDTQYF,TGCGCCAGCAGCTTCGGTCAGGGGGGCACAGATACGCAGTATTTT
TRBJ2-5,once,-,TRBV2,15,CASKGGSTQFETQYF,TGTGCCAGCAAGGGGGGATCGACCCAATTTGAGACCCAGTACTTC
TRBJ1-5,few,-,TRBV3-1,15,CASSRRGYSNQPQHF,TGTGCCAGCAGCCGAAGGGGTTATAGCAATCAGCCCCAGCATTTT
TRBJ1-1,many,-,TRBV11-2,14,CASSFPEPGSEAFF,TGTGCCAGCAGCTTCCCGGAGCCCGGGTCTGAAGCTTTCTTT
TRBJ2-3,-,TRBD2,TRBV6-1,14,CASTRTSITDTQYF,TGTGCCAGCACCCGGACTAGCATCACAGATACGCAGTATTTT
TRBJ2-4,-,-,TRBV6-2/TRBV6-3,14,CASSLTDSRNIQYF,TGTGCCAGCAGTTTAACAGATTCAAGGAACATTCAGTACTTC
TRBJ1-1,few,-,TRBV5-1,16,CASSLQAGWESTEAFF,TGCGCCAGCAGCTTACAGGCAGGGTGGGAGAGCACTGAAGCTTTCTTT
TRBJ2-2,-,TRBD1,TRBV29-1,14,CSVEGGTGSGELFF,TGCAGCGTTGAAGGGGGGACAGGGTCCGGGGAGCTGTTTTTT
TRBJ1-6,-,-,TRBV7-9,14,CASSLGGPMSPLHF,TGTGCCAGCAGCTTGGGGGGGCCAATGTCACCCCTCCACTTT
TRBJ2-5,many,TRBD2,TRBV12-3/TRBV12-4,13,CASSGGGAETQYF,TGTGCCAGCAGTGGGGGAGGGGCGGAGACCCAGTACTTC
TRBJ2-5,many,TRBD2,TRBV29-1,15,CSAILWRGGGETQYF,TGCAGCGCAATCCTCTGGCGGGGGGGCGGCGAGACCCAGTACTTC
TRBJ2-5,few,TRBD1,TRBV5-1,14,CASSPGQGRKTQYF,TGCGCCAGCAGCCCGGGACAGGGTCGGAAGACCCAGTACTTC
TRBJ1-1,many,-,TRBV29-1,12,CSYCEGNTEAFF,TGCAGCTACTGCGAGGGGAACACTGAAGCTTTCTTT
TRBJ2-2,many,-,TRBV6-2/TRBV6-3,13,CASSARPTGELFF,TGTGCCAGCAGTGCCCGCCCCACCGGGGAGCTGTTTTTT
TRBJ2-2,few,-,TRBV6-1,16,CASSVPSRWNTGELFF,TGTGCCAGCAGTGTCCCCAGCCGTTGGAACACCGGGGAGCTGTTTTTT
TRBJ1-5,few,-,TRBV12-3/TRBV12-4,14,CAIPRPRSNQPQHF,TGTGCCATTCCACGGCCGAGGAGCAATCAGCCCCAGCATTTT
TRBJ2-7,few,-,TRBV6-2/TRBV6-3,14,CASSPTGEADEQYF,TGTGCCAGCAGCCCGACAGGTGAAGCCGACGAGCAGTACTTC
TRBJ2-5,-,-,TRBV10-3,14,CAISESTAEETQYF,TGTGCCATCAGTGAGTCGACAGCTGAGGAGACCCAGTACTTC
TRBJ1-5,-,-,TRBV30,13,CAGQWGYNQPQHF,TGTGCCGGCCAGTGGGGATATAATCAGCCCCAGCATTTT